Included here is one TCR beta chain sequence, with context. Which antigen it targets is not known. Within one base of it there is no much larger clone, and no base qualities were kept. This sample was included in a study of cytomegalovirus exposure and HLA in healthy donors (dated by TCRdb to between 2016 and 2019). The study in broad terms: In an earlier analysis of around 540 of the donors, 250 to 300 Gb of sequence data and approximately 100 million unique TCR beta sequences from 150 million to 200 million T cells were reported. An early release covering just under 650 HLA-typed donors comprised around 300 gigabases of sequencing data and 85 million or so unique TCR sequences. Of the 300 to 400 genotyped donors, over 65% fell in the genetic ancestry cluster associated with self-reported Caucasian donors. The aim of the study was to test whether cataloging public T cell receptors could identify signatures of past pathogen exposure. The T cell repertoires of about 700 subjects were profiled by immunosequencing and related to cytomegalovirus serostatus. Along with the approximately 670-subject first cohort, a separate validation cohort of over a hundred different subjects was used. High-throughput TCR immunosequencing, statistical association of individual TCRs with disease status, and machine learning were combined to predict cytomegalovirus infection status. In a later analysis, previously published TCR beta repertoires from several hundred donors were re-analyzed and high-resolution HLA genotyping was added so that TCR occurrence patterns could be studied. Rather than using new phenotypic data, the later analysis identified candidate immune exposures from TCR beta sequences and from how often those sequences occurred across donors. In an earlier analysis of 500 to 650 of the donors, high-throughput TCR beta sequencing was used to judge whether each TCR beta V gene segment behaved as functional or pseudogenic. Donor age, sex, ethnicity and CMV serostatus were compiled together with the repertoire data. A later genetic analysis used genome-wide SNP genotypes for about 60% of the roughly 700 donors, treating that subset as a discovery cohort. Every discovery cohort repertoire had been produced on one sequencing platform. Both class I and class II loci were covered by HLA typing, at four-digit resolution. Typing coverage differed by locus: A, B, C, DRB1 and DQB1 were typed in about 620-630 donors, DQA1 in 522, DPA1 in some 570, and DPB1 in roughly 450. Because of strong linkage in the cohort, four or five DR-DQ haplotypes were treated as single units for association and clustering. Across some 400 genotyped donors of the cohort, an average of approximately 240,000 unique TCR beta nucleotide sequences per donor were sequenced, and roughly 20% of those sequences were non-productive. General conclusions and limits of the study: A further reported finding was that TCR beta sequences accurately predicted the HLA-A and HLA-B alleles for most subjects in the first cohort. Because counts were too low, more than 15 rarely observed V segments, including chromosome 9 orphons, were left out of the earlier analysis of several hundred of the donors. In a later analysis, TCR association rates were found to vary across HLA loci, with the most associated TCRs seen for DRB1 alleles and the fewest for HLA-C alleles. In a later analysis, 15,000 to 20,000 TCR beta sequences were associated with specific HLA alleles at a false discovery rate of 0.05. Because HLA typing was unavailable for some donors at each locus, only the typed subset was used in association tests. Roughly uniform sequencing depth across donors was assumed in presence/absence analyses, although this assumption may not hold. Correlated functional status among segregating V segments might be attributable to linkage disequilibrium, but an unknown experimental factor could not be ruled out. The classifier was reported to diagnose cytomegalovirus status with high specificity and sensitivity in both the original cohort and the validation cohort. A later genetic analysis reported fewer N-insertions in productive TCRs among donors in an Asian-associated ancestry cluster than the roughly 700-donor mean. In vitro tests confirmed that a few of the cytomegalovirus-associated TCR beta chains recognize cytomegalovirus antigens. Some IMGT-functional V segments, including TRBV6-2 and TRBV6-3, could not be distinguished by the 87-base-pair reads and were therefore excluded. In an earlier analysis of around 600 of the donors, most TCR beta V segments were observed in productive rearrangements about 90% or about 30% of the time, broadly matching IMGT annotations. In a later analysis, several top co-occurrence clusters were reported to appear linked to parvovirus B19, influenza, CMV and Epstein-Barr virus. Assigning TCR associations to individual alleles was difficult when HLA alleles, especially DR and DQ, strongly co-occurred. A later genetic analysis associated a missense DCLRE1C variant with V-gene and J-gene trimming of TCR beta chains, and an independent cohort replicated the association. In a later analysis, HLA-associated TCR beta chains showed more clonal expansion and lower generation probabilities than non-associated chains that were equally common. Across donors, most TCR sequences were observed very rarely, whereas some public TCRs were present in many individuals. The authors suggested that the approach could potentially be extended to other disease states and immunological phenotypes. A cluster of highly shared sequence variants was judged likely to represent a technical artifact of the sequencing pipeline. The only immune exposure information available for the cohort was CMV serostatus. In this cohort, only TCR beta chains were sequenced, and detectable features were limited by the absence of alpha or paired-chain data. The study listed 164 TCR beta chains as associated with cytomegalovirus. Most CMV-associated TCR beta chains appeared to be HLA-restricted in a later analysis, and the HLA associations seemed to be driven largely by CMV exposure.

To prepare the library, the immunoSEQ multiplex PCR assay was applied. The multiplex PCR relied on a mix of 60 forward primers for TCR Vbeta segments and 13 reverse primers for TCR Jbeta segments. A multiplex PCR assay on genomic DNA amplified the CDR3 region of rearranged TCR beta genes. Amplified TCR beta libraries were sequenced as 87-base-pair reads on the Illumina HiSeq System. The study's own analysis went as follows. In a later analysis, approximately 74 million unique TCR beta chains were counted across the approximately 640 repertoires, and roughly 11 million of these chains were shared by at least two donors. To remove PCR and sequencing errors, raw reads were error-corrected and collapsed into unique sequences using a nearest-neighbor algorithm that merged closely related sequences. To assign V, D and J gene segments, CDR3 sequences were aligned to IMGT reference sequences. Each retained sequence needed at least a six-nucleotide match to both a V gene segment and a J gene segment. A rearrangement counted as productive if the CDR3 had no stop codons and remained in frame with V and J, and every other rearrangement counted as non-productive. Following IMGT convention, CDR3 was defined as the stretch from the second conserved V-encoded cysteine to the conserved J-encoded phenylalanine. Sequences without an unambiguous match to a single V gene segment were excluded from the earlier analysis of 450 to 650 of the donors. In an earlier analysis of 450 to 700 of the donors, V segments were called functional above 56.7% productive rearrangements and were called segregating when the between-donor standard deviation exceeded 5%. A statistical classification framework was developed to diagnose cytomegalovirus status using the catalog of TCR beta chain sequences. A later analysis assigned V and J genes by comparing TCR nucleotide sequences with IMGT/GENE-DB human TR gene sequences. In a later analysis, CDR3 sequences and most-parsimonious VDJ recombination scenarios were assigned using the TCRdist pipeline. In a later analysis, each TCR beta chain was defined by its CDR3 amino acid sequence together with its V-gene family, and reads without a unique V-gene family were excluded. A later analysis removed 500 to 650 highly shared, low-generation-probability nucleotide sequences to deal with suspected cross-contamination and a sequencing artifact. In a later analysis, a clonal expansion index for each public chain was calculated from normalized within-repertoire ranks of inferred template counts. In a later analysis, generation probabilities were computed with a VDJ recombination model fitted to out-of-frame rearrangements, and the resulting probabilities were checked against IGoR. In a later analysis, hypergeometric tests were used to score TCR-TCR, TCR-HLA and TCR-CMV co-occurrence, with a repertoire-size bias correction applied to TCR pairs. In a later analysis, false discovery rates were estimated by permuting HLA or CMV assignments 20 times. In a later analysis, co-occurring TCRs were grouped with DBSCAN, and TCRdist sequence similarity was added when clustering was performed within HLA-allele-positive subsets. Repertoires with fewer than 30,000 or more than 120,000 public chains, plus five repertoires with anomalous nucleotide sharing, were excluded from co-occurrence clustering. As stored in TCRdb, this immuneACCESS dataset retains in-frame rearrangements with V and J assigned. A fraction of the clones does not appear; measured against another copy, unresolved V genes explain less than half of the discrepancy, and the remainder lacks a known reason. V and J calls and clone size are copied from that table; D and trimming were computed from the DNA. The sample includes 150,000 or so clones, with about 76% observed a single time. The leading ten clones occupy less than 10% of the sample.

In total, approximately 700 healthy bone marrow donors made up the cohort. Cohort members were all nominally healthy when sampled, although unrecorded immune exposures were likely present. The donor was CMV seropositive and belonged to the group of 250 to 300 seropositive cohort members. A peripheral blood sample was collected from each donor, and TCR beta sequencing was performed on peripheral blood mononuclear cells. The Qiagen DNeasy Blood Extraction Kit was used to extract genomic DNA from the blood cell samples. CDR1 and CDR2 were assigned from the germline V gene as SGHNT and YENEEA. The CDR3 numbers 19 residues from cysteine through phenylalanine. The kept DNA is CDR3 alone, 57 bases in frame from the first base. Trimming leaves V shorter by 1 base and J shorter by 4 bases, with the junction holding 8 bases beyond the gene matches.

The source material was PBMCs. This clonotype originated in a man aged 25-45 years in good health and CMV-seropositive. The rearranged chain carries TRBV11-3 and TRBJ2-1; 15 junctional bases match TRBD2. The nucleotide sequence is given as TGTGCCAGCAGCTTAGCTTCCCCGGGACTAGCGGGGGGTTACAATGAGCAGTTCTTC. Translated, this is CASSLASPGLAGGYNEQFF.